The source of this T cell receptor (beta chain) is a study of identifying expanded T cells in peripheral blood. Looked up from germline, CDR1 is MNHNY and CDR2 is SVGAGI (reference sequence). V dropped 4 bases and J dropped 5; count of bases not matched to a gene: 6. The CDR3 spans 14 residues. No infections or other immune events were documented during collection. The assay was immunoSEQ multiplex PCR, and TCRdb's table has in-frame clones only and misses some. The table includes around 85,000 clones, around 90% detected once. Points from the study as a whole: Over two and four weeks, about 15 and 18 clones changed, versus roughly 1.2 between replicates.

With respect to this clone: Its antigen is unidentified.

The sequence was obtained from a person aged 18 to 70 in good health. Material for sequencing was blood. V and J are TRBV6-6 and TRBJ2-7; 9 nucleotides align to TRBD2. The DNA for the CDR3 is TGTGCCAGCAGTTTTAGCGGGGGATTCGACGAGCAGTACTTC. This encodes CASSFSGGFDEQYF.